The 15 T cell receptor beta chains given below trace back to one sample, sequenced in a study of beta chain features in type 1 diabetes. Study outcomes and limitations: Shortening that was moderate but significant affected the TCRB CDR3s of Type 1 diabetes patients in all four CD4+ subsets.

The investigators reverse transcribed all of the isolated RNA, so they sequenced expressed TCRB transcripts. The repertoire was sequenced with immunoSEQ multiplex PCR; TCRdb's copy has only in-frame clones and lacks some. The sample holds 200,000 to 300,000 clones, roughly 14% seen once. These receptors are not linked to any known antigen. The sample was naive CD4+ T cells from blood. The receptor set was obtained from a man aged 25 to 40 with type 1 diabetes.

This clone was picked up a small number of times. The chain combines TRBV6-7 with TRBJ1-1, with unresolved D. TRBV6-7 is assigned to the ORF class and has an uncertain function. Trimming left V 4 bases short and J 3 bases short, with 6 bases between. The CDR3 is 12 amino acids. CDR3 amino acids: CASSSVYTEAFF. The CDR3 nucleotides read TGTGCCAGCAGTTCAGTTTACACTGAAGCTTTCTTT.

There are a few counts of this clone. Written as DNA, the CDR3 is TGTGCCAGCAGCTGGACCGGGATGTACGAGCAGTACTTC. This sequence encodes CASSWTGMYEQYF. The genes are TRBV5-4 and TRBJ2-7; a weak D match, TRBD2 (5 bases). The V and J ends lost 3 bases and 4 bases respectively, with 11 bases between them. Germline V lookup: CDR1 SGHNT, CDR2 YYREEE (reference sequence). The CDR3 consists of 13 residues. The complete variable domain, with remaining parts taken from reference TRBV5-4 and TRBJ2-7, reads ETGVTQSPTHLIKTRGQQVTLRCSSQSGHNTVSWYQQALGQGPQFIFQYYREEENGRGNFPPRFSGLQFPNYSSELNVNALELDDSALYLCASSWTGMYEQYFGPGTRLTVT.

This clone was picked up a small number of times. V and J are TRBV4-1 and TRBJ1-1; the D is unclear. This CDR3 has 16 amino acids. V was cut by 0 bases and J by 4 bases, with 15 bases left in between. Germline loops: CDR1 MGHRA, CDR2 YSYEKL. The CDR3 sequence: CASSQEGLGRGTEAFF. The CDR3 bases are TGCGCCAGCAGCCAAGAGGGTCTGGGGAGAGGCACTGAAGCTTTCTTT.

The gene calls are TRBV7-9 and TRBJ1-1; tentatively, D is TRBD1 (5 bases). V lost 5 bases and J lost 4, with 17 bases in between. Per germline, CDR1 SEHNR and CDR2 FQNEAQ (reference sequence). This CDR3 has 15 residues. CDR3 protein: CASSLRITGGTEAFF. The CDR3 DNA reads as TGTGCCAGCAGCCTACGAATTACAGGCGGCACTGAAGCTTTCTTT.

V gene TRBV18 combines with J gene TRBJ2-6; D gene ambiguous. This CDR3 has 16 residues. The germline CDR1 and CDR2 sequences are KGHSH and LQKENI. V was clipped by 2 bases and J by 2 bases, with 10 bases between them. DNA for the CDR3: TGTGCCAGCTCACCAGCTTCACAGCCTGGGGCCAACGTCCTGACTTTC. Amino acid sequence: CASSPASQPGANVLTF.

The chain has TRBV4-2 and TRBJ1-1; tentatively, D is TRBD1 (5 bases). Looked up from germline, CDR1 is LGHNA and CDR2 is YNFKEQ. V gave up 0 bases and J gave up 6 bases, with 14 bases separating them. The CDR3 is 15 amino acids. The CDR3 protein is CASSQDAGKDAEAFF. As DNA, the CDR3 is TGTGCCAGCAGCCAAGACGCAGGGAAAGACGCTGAAGCTTTCTTT.

This clone has just a few counts. V usage is TRBV14 and J usage is TRBJ2-5; D perhaps matches TRBD2 (6 bases). This CDR3 has 14 amino acids. Germline V gene lookup returns CDR1 SGHDN and CDR2 FVKESK. Trimming removed 4 bases from V and 0 bases from J, with 9 bases in between. The CDR3: CASSLAAYQETQYF. The CDR3 coding sequence is TGTGCCAGCAGCCTAGCGGCGTACCAAGAGACCCAGTACTTC.

The chain recombines TRBV30 with TRBJ1-2; D gene ambiguous. The CDR3 has 12 residues. The germline V and J ends were trimmed by 1 base and 8 bases, with 11 bases remaining between them. The V gene's germline CDR1 is GTSNPN and CDR2 SVGIG (reference sequence). CDR3 sequence (DNA): TGTGCCTGGAGTGAGTCAGGCTGGGGCTACACCTTC. Its translation: CAWSESGWGYTF.

The chain is built from TRBV2 and TRBJ1-1; D not resolved. Per germline, CDR1 SNHLY and CDR2 FYNNEI. CDR3 length equals 15 residues. The V end was cut by 6 bases, the J end by 0 bases, with 14 bases between. CDR3 coding DNA: TGTGCCAGCAGGAGGGAGGGATCGATGAACACTGAAGCTTTCTTT. Protein product: CASRREGSMNTEAFF.

The V and J genes are TRBV2 and TRBJ1-2; D is undetermined. The V gene lost 3 bases and the J gene lost 0 bases, with 17 bases spanning the gap. CDR3 length: 17 residues. Germline V gene data show CDR1 as SNHLY and CDR2 as FYNNEI. CDR3 in DNA: TGTGCCAGCAGTGACCAGGCCCTAACTTCGGCTAACTATGGCTACACCTTC. It translates to CASSDQALTSANYGYTF.

A few counts support this clone. As DNA, the CDR3 is TGCAGCGTTGCACACAGGGGGCCCAACACTGAAGCTTTCTTT. It specifies CSVAHRGPNTEAFF. The V gene is TRBV29-1, the J gene TRBJ1-1, with TRBD1 matching over 9 bases. The CDR3 totals 14 residues. CDR1 is SQVTM, CDR2 ANQGSEA, per germline. The junction had 5 bases not matched to a gene; V was cut back by 4 bases and J by 2 bases.

This chain links TRBV19 with TRBJ1-4; perhaps TRBD1 as D (5 bases). The CDR3 consists of 15 residues. The germline gives CDR1 LNHDA, CDR2 SQIVND (reference sequence). V was pared by 5 bases and J by 7 bases, with 17 bases between. This CDR3 reads CASSPSAGQGEKLFF. The CDR3 region has the DNA TGTGCCAGTAGTCCCTCCGCGGGGCAGGGTGAAAAACTGTTTTTT.

The genes are TRBV7-9 and TRBJ2-3; TRBD1 aligns across 8 bases. This CDR3 has 15 amino acids. With 1 base clipped from V and 0 bases from J, the junction kept 0 bases outside the gene matches. Germline assignment: CDR1 SEHNR and CDR2 FQNEAQ (reference sequence). The CDR3 nucleotides read TGTGCCAGCAGCTTAGGGACAGGGAGCACAGATACGCAGTATTTT. Its protein product is CASSLGTGSTDTQYF.

V gene TRBV5-1 combines with J gene TRBJ2-7; 8 nucleotides match TRBD2. Per the germline V gene, CDR1 is SGHRS and CDR2 is YFSETQ. CDR3 length equals 14 residues. With 4 bases clipped from V and 6 bases from J, the junction kept 9 bases outside the gene matches. CDR3 nucleotides: TGCGCCAGCAGCGGGGGACTAGTGCTGAGCGAGCAGTACTTC. Amino acid sequence: CASSGGLVLSEQYF.

The chain couples TRBV5-1 to TRBJ2-3, with 8 bases identical to TRBD1. From germline, CDR1 is SGHRS and CDR2 YFSETQ. The CDR3 runs to 16 residues. V shed 4 bases and J 2 bases; nucleotides not matched to a gene: 9. The CDR3 DNA follows: TGCGCCAGCAGCCCAAACGGACAGGGCACCACAGATACGCAGTATTTT. Translating gives CASSPNGQGTTDTQYF. The whole variable domain, filled in from reference TRBV5-1 and TRBJ2-3, reads KAGVTQTPRYLIKTRGQQVTLSCSPISGHRSVSWYQQTPGQGLQFLFEYFSETQRNKGNFPGRFSGRQFSNSRSEMNVSTLELGDSALYLCASSPNGQGTTDTQYFGPGTRLTVL.